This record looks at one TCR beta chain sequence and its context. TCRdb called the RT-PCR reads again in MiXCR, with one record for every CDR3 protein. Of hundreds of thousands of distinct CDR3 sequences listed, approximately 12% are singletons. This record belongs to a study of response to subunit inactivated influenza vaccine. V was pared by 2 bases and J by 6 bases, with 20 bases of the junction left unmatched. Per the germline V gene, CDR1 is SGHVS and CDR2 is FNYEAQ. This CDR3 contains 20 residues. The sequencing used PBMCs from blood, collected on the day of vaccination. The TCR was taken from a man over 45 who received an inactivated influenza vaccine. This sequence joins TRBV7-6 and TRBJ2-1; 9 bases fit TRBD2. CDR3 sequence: CASSLWETSGLTSLRNEQFF. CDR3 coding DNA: TGTGCCAGCAGCTTATGGGAGACTAGCGGACTAACCTCACTACGCAATGAGCAGTTCTTC.